This T cell receptor beta chain was documented in a study of sequential checkpoint blockade in melanoma. Study-level background: Each arm's sequence ended with maintenance nivolumab.

Specified treatment: randomized to nivolumab then ipilimumab (arm A) or the reverse (arm B). No patient had prior DNA-damaging chemotherapy. Sorted cells were live CD3+CD8+, lacking CD19 and CD56, from PBMCs. Some clones are missing from TCRdb's copy, which holds only in-frame ones; the method was immunoSEQ multiplex PCR. The data contain around 21,000 clones, 65% to 90% of them singletons. CDR3 length equals 14 residues. The J segment lost 1 base and the V segment lost 3 bases, leaving 0 bases of the junction unmatched. Germline V lookup: CDR1 MGHRA, CDR2 YSYEKL. This material consisted of CD8+ T cells sorted from blood (inferred from file names), taken from a patient given nivolumab and ipilimumab in sequence. The receptor comes from a human donor with melanoma. The V call is TRBV4-1, the J call TRBJ1-1, with 9 bases fitting TRBD1. The CDR3 DNA reads TGCGCCAGCAGCCAGGGACAGGGGAACACTGAAGCTTTCTTT. Translated, it gives CASSQGQGNTEAFF.